Reported below is one T cell receptor beta chain. This clone was observed once. What antigen it recognizes has not been identified. Base qualities are not at hand, and no much larger clone is one base apart. Separate from the approximately 670-subject first cohort, the validation cohort of roughly 130 subjects was the group to which the donors belonged. This sample was taken from a study of cytomegalovirus exposure and HLA in healthy donors (dated by TCRdb to about 2017). For the wider study: A later analysis indicated that the 120 or so validation repertoires were generated on the platform also employed for the 700 or so repertoires of the first cohort. The study aimed to test whether signatures of past pathogen exposure could be identified by cataloging public T cell receptors. Along with the roughly 670-subject first cohort, a separate validation cohort of around 110 different subjects was used. The study combined high-throughput TCR immunosequencing, statistical association of individual TCRs with disease status, and machine learning to predict cytomegalovirus infection status.

On the study overall, not on this receptor specifically: The classifier was reported to diagnose cytomegalovirus status with high specificity and sensitivity in both the original cohort and the validation cohort. A later analysis had no HLA typing for the validation cohort, so co-occurrence there was scored across all 120 or so repertoires. The study listed 150 to 200 TCR beta chains as associated with cytomegalovirus. In vitro tests confirmed that a few of the cytomegalovirus-associated TCR beta chains recognize cytomegalovirus antigens. According to the authors, the approach could potentially be generalized to other disease states and immunological phenotypes. Most TCR sequences were observed very rarely across donors, whereas some public TCRs were present in many individuals. Of the cluster scores, 90% to 95% were above 0 in a later analysis, which found that TCRs clustered in the first cohort also tended to co-occur in the 120 validation repertoires.

The CDR3 starts with the cysteine, ends with the phenylalanine, and has 16 residues. Only the CDR3 DNA is retained, 48 bases long and in frame from the first base. The germline V gene gives CDR1 as SGHAT and CDR2 as FQNNGV. Relative to germline, V is 3 bases shorter and J is 8 bases shorter, with 19 bases between their ends. Library preparation employed the immunoSEQ multiplex PCR assay. The paper's data handling went like this. A statistical classification framework was built to diagnose cytomegalovirus status from the catalog of TCR beta chain sequences. In TCRdb, the immuneACCESS table is reduced to in-frame sequences with V and J assigned. These tables do not hold every clone; where another copy was compared, an unresolved V gene accounts for under half, and the others remain unexplained. V and J calls and clone size come straight from that table; D and trimming were deduced from the DNA. The sample table shows 200,000 or so clones, and 85% to 95% are seen once. The ten top clones hold approximately 1% of the sample.

The chain is made from TRBV11-2 and TRBJ1-4, with a weak D call of TRBD1 (6 bases match). The sequenced sample consisted of PBMCs. The sequence derives from a woman between 18 and 29 years old in good health and CMV-seronegative. The nucleotides are TGTGCCAGCAGCTTGTCTCGGGGGGCGGGAAGAGAAAAACTGTTTTTT. This gives the protein CASSLSRGAGREKLFF. The full variable domain, completed from the reference TRBV11-2 and TRBJ1-4 proteins outside the CDR3, reads EAGVAQSPRYKIIEKRQSVAFWCNPISGHATLYWYQQILGQGPKLLIQFQNNGVVDDSQLPKDRFSAERLKGVDSTLKIQPAKLEDSAVYLCASSLSRGAGREKLFFGSGTQLSVL.